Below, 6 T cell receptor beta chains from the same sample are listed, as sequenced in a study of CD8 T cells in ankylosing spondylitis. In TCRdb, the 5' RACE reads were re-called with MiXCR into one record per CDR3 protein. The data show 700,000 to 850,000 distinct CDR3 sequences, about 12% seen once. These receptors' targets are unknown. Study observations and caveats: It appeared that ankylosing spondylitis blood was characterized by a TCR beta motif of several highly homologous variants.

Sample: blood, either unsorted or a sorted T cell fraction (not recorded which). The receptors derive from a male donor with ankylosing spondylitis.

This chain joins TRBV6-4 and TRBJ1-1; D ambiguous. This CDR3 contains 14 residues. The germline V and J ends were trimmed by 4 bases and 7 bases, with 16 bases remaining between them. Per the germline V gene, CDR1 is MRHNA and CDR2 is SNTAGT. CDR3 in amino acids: CASSADRSSDEAFF. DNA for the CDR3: TGTGCCAGCAGTGCCGATAGGTCGTCCGATGAAGCTTTCTTT.

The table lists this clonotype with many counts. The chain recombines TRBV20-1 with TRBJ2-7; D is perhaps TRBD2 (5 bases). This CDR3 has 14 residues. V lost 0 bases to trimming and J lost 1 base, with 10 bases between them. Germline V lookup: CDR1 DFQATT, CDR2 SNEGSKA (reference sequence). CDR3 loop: CSAREEGKSYEQYF. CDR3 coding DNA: TGCAGTGCTAGAGAAGAGGGCAAGTCCTACGAGCAGTACTTC.

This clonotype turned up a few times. This chain's CDR3 is CSVFRDRGQETQYF. CDR3 coding DNA: TGCAGTGTTTTCCGGGACAGGGGCCAAGAGACCCAGTACTTC. The chain has TRBV20-1 and TRBJ2-5; 10 bases fit TRBD1. J lost 1 base, V lost 7 bases, and 6 bases had no gene match. Germline V gene data show CDR1 as DFQATT and CDR2 as SNEGSKA (reference sequence). This CDR3 contains 14 residues.

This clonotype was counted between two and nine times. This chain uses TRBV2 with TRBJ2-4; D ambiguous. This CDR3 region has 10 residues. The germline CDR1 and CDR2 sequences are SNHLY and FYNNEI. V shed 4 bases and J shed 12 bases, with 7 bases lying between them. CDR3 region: CASSGVRQYF. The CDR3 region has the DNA TGTGCCAGCAGTGGGGTCCGTCAGTACTTC. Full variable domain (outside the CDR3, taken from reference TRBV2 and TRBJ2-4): EPEVTQTPSHQVTQMGQEVILRCVPISNHLYFYWYRQILGQKVEFLVSFYNNEISEKSEIFDDQFSVERPDGSNFTLKIRSTKLEDSAMYFCASSGVRQYFGAGTRLSVL.

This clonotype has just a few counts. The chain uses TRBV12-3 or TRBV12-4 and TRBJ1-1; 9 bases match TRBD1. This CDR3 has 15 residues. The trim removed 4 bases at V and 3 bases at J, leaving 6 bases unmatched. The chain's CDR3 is CASSSSRQGDTEAFF. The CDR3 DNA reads TGTGCCAGCAGTTCATCACGACAGGGGGACACTGAAGCTTTCTTT.

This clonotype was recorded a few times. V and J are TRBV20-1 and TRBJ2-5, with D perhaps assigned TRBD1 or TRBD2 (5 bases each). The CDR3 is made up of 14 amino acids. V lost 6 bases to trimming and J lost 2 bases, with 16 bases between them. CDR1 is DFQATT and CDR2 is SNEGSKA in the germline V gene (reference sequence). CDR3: CSANEGQIQETQYF. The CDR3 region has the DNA TGCAGTGCGAACGAGGGGCAGATTCAAGAGACCCAGTACTTC.